A selection of T cell receptor beta chains follows, all from one sample in a study of vaccination and CD4 T cells after COVID-19. TCRdb reanalysed the PCR reads using MiXCR and keeps one entry per CDR3 protein. The table includes over 20,000 distinct CDR3 sequences, about a third detected once. These TCRs' antigens remain unknown. The sequencing used CD4+ T cells from blood, cultured in vitro, collected about 7 months after SARS-CoV-2 vaccination. The source is a human donor who had recovered from COVID-19. Both conserved end residues are part of each CDR3. The D gene is left open where the match is weak. Clone size is shown for a subset of rows, as once, few, many or a class of expanded clone.

d_gene	v_gene	abundance	j_gene	CDR3nt	CDR3aa
-	TRBV3-1	-	TRBJ2-5	TGTGCCAGCAGCCAAAGGGGGATGCGAGAGACCCAGTACTTC	CASSQRGMRETQYF
TRBD2	TRBV20-1	-	TRBJ2-7	TGCAGTGCTGGGGAGGGCTACTCCTACGAGCAGTACTTC	CSAGEGYSYEQYF
TRBD2	TRBV24-1	-	TRBJ2-1	TGTGCCACCAGTGATCCTATAGCGGGAGGGCCGCACAATGAGCAGTTCTTC	CATSDPIAGGPHNEQFF
-	TRBV27	few	TRBJ2-1	TGTGCCAGCAGTTTCCTCGTAGGGGTCGAGCAGTTCTTC	CASSFLVGVEQFF
TRBD1	TRBV14	-	TRBJ2-2	TGTGCCAGCAGCACCCGGGACAGGGTGAACACCGGGGAGCTGTTTTTT	CASSTRDRVNTGELFF
TRBD2	TRBV6-1	few	TRBJ2-1	TGTGCCAGCAGCGTAACTAGCGGGGACTACAATGAGCAGTTCTTC	CASSVTSGDYNEQFF
-	TRBV18	few	TRBJ2-7	TGTGCCAGCTCACCACGGAGGGGGGACGAGCAGTACTTC	CASSPRRGDEQYF
-	TRBV12-3/TRBV12-4	few	TRBJ1-5	TGTGCCAGCAGTAAGCAGGGTCGCAATCAGCCCCAGCATTTT	CASSKQGRNQPQHF
-	TRBV5-1	-	TRBJ2-7	TGCGCCAGCAGCCGTGGACATGACTACGAGCAGTACTTC	CASSRGHDYEQYF
-	TRBV20-1	few	TRBJ2-1	TGCAGTGCTGAAGCAACCGGGGGCTCCTACAATGAGCAGTTCTTC	CSAEATGGSYNEQFF
-	TRBV20-1	few	TRBJ1-5	TGCAGTGCTTACGATGTGGATCAGCCCCAGCATTTT	CSAYDVDQPQHF
-	TRBV20-1	few	TRBJ1-2	TGCAGTGCCGGGACCAGGACAAATGGCTACACCTTC	CSAGTRTNGYTF
-	TRBV6-2/TRBV6-3	few	TRBJ1-5	TGTGCCAGCAGTTCGTGGGGCGGTCAGCCCCAGCATTTT	CASSSWGGQPQHF
-	TRBV5-1	-	TRBJ2-3	TGCGCCAGCAGCTTGGGAGGGAGGCGGGGATCAGATACGCAGTATTTT	CASSLGGRRGSDTQYF
TRBD2	TRBV20-1	-	TRBJ2-7	TGCAGTGCCCTGGACCCAGCGGGAGCCTACGAGCAGTACTTC	CSALDPAGAYEQYF
-	TRBV21-1	few	TRBJ2-5	TGTGCCAGCAGCAAAGATGACAGGGGGAAACAAGAGACCCAGTACTTC	CASSKDDRGKQETQYF
-	TRBV7-6	-	TRBJ2-1	TGTGCCAGCAGCAACCGGGACAAGGGGCAGTTCTTC	CASSNRDKGQFF
TRBD1	TRBV5-1	-	TRBJ2-5	TGCGCCAGCAGCCGGGCACAGGGGTGGGAGGAGACCCAGTACTTC	CASSRAQGWEETQYF
-	TRBV21-1	few	TRBJ2-7	TGTGCCAGCAGCTCCCCGGGACAGGACGACTACGAGCAGTACTTC	CASSSPGQDDYEQYF
-	TRBV12-3/TRBV12-4	-	TRBJ2-7	TGTGCCAGCCGAGGGGTTGGCGAGCAGTACTTC	CASRGVGEQYF
-	TRBV28	-	TRBJ2-1	TGTGCCAGCAGTCCGACGGCAGGCAATGACGGGCAGTTCTTC	CASSPTAGNDGQFF
-	TRBV19	-	TRBJ1-1	TGTGCCAGTAGTATAACGGCCAACACTGAAGCTTTCTTT	CASSITANTEAFF
-	TRBV11-3	once	TRBJ2-3	TGTGCCAGCAGCTTAGTAACACTCGGGACTGGCGATACGCAGTATTTT	CASSLVTLGTGDTQYF
-	TRBV27	-	TRBJ2-7	TGTGCCAGCTCCCCCCGGAGCTCCTACGAGCAGTACTTC	CASSPRSSYEQYF
TRBD2	TRBV7-2	few	TRBJ2-3	TGTGCCAGCAGCTTAGGAACTAGCGGGAGAGGGGATACGCAGTATTTT	CASSLGTSGRGDTQYF
-	TRBV6-1	-	TRBJ1-2	TGTGCCAGCAGACACCTACGGGGAAGCTATGGCTACACCTTC	CASRHLRGSYGYTF
-	TRBV7-3	-	TRBJ2-1	TGTGCCAGCAGCCGGGACAGGGGTGACAAGACTAGCGGGCCATACAATGAGCAGTTCTTC	CASSRDRGDKTSGPYNEQFF
TRBD1	TRBV20-1	few	TRBJ2-5	TGCAGTGCTCTTTATCAGGGGGCGGGAGAGACCCAGTACTTC	CSALYQGAGETQYF
-	TRBV6-1	-	TRBJ2-3	TGTGCCAGCAGTGACTTCCAACCGGGCGATACGCAGTATTTT	CASSDFQPGDTQYF